Listed below are T cell receptor beta chains from one sample, sequenced in a study of the immune and genomic landscape of osteosarcoma. The protocol was immunoSEQ multiplex PCR, while the TCRdb copy is restricted to in-frame clones and leaves out a portion. The data hold about 10,000 clones, with about 72% observed a single time. The sample was osteosarcoma tumor tissue from the lung. These receptors were collected from a human donor with osteosarcoma. Each CDR3 is given with its conserved first and last residue. The D gene is left open where the match is weak. Clone size is shown for a subset of rows, as once, few, many or a class of expanded clone.

CDR3 DNA,CDR3 protein,J gene,V gene,D gene,clone size
TGTGCCAGCAGGCCCATGACGGGGAGCAATCAGCCCCAGCATTTT,CASRPMTGSNQPQHF,TRBJ1-5,TRBV28,-,-
TGTGCCAGCAGTTTATTTCCGGGACTGGGCTCCTACGAGCAGTACTTC,CASSLFPGLGSYEQYF,TRBJ2-7,TRBV28,-,-
TGTGCCTGGAGTACAGTGGTAGCGGGAACACCGGGAACCTACGAGCAGTACTTC,CAWSTVVAGTPGTYEQYF,TRBJ2-7,TRBV30,TRBD2,-
TGTGCCAGCACCCTGATGGACAGGGAGGCATCACCCCTCCACTTT,CASTLMDREASPLHF,TRBJ1-6,TRBV28,TRBD1,-
TGCAGCGTGTACAGGGCGGCTGGGGCCAACGTCCTGACTTTC,CSVYRAAGANVLTF,TRBJ2-6,TRBV29-1,-,-
TGTGCCAGCAGCGCGGGTCTGGGGACTGAAGCTTTCTTT,CASSAGLGTEAFF,TRBJ1-1,TRBV7-8,-,-
TGTGCCAGTAGTGATCCCGGGACTAGCGGGAGCCCCTACAATGAGCAGTTCTTC,CASSDPGTSGSPYNEQFF,TRBJ2-1,TRBV19,TRBD2,-
TGTGCCAGCAGTGATGTGGCTAACGCTAGCACAGATACGCAGTATTTT,CASSDVANASTDTQYF,TRBJ2-3,TRBV6-4,-,-
TGTGCCAGCAGTTCCCTAACGGGAGGGACCCAGTACTTC,CASSSLTGGTQYF,TRBJ2-5,TRBV28,TRBD2,-
TGCGCCAGCGGACAGGGTAGGGGCACAGATACGCAGTATTTT,CASGQGRGTDTQYF,TRBJ2-3,TRBV23-1,TRBD1,-
TGCAGCGTTGGGGGGATAGCGGGGATTAGCACAGATACGCAGTATTTT,CSVGGIAGISTDTQYF,TRBJ2-3,TRBV29-1,TRBD2,-
TGTGCCAGCAGCAGGGGACTAGCGGGCATATACAATGAGCAGTTCTTC,CASSRGLAGIYNEQFF,TRBJ2-1,TRBV14,TRBD2,-
TGTGCCAGCAGTTCGAAACAGGGGGCAGGCTATGGCTACACCTTC,CASSSKQGAGYGYTF,TRBJ1-2,TRBV6-5,TRBD1,-
TGTGCCAGCAGTCGACAGGGATCTGGGGCCAACGTCCTGACTTTC,CASSRQGSGANVLTF,TRBJ2-6,TRBV28,TRBD1,-
TGTGCCATCAGTGAGGGAGGGAATGGCTACACCTTC,CAISEGGNGYTF,TRBJ1-2,TRBV10-3,-,-
TGCGCCAGCAGCTTGGCCGGAGGACAGACGGGAGAGCAGTACTTC,CASSLAGGQTGEQYF,TRBJ2-7,TRBV5-1,-,few
TGTGCCAGCAGCTTTAACGGGGACGAGAATTCACCCCTCCACTTT,CASSFNGDENSPLHF,TRBJ1-6,TRBV7-3,-,few
TGTGCCAGCAGCTTAGTGGGGAAAGGGGCCAACGTCCTGACTTTC,CASSLVGKGANVLTF,TRBJ2-6,TRBV11-1,-,-
TGTGCCAGTAGGGGTGTGGCAGCGGGTCAGCCCCAGCATTTT,CASRGVAAGQPQHF,TRBJ1-5,TRBV19,-,medium-sized
TGTGCCAGCAGCATGCCTGACAGGGCCTACGAGCAGTACTTC,CASSMPDRAYEQYF,TRBJ2-7,TRBV7-6,TRBD1,-
TGTGCCAGCAGCTTAGTAAGGGATACGCAGTATTTT,CASSLVRDTQYF,TRBJ2-3,TRBV11-1,-,-
TGTGCCAGCAGGGAGGACCTAGCGGGAGGGCCGTACGAGCAGTACTTC,CASREDLAGGPYEQYF,TRBJ2-7,TRBV5-4,TRBD2,-
TGTGCCAGCAGCCAAGTTTCGGGGATCACCGGGGAGCTGTTTTTT,CASSQVSGITGELFF,TRBJ2-2,TRBV14,-,-
TGTGCCAGCTCACCCGAGGGGGACACTGAAGCTTTCTTT,CASSPEGDTEAFF,TRBJ1-1,TRBV18,-,-
TGTGCCAGCAGCTTGTGGGGAGGACCATCCTACGAGCAGTACTTC,CASSLWGGPSYEQYF,TRBJ2-7,TRBV7-8,-,-
TGTGCCAGCAGCTTACTAGCGGGAGGGTACCAAGAGACCCAGTACTTC,CASSLLAGGYQETQYF,TRBJ2-5,TRBV7-8,TRBD2,-
TGTGCCCGCAGTTTATTGGGGGGGGACTGGGAGGGGAATTCACCCCTCCACTTT,CARSLLGGDWEGNSPLHF,TRBJ1-6,TRBV27,-,-
TGCGCCAGCAGCCCCCTTGGCGGGGGACCCGGGGGCTCTGGGGCCAACGTCCTGACTTTC,CASSPLGGGPGGSGANVLTF,TRBJ2-6,TRBV5-1,TRBD2,-
TGTGCCAGCAGCTCCCGGGTCCTTCTCCACTACGAGCAGTACTTC,CASSSRVLLHYEQYF,TRBJ2-7,TRBV7-9,-,-
TGTGCCAGCAGCGCTAGCGGGAATAACAATGAGCAGTTCTTC,CASSASGNNNEQFF,TRBJ2-1,TRBV9,TRBD2,-
TGCGCCAGCAGTGAGAGCGGGACTTACAATGAGCAGTTCTTC,CASSESGTYNEQFF,TRBJ2-1,TRBV10-2,TRBD2,once
TGTGCCAGTAGTATAGGTTGGGGCAGCGATACGCAGTATTTT,CASSIGWGSDTQYF,TRBJ2-3,TRBV19,-,-
TGTGCCAGCAGCGTAGGACTAGCGGTTTCCAATGAGCAGTTCTTC,CASSVGLAVSNEQFF,TRBJ2-1,TRBV9,TRBD2,few
TGTGCCAGCAGCGGCAGCGGGCGGGAGACCCAGTACTTC,CASSGSGRETQYF,TRBJ2-5,TRBV7-8,-,-
TGTGCCAGCAGCGCCACACTAGCGTCCACAGATACGCAGTATTTT,CASSATLASTDTQYF,TRBJ2-3,TRBV9,TRBD2,-
TGTGCCAGTAGTATAGGGGGGACATCTGAGACCCAGTACTTC,CASSIGGTSETQYF,TRBJ2-5,TRBV19,-,-
TGCGCCAGCACCGCTTTGGGGACTAGCGGGATGAACGAGCAGTACTTC,CASTALGTSGMNEQYF,TRBJ2-7,TRBV5-1,TRBD2,-
TGTGCCACCAGCAGAGATAGGACAGGGCGGGGCAGCGATGGGACCCAGTACTTC,CATSRDRTGRGSDGTQYF,TRBJ2-5,TRBV15,TRBD1,-
TGTGCCAGCAGCCTGTTGAGAGGGGGACCAGATACGCAGTATTTT,CASSLLRGGPDTQYF,TRBJ2-3,TRBV7-9,-,-
TGTGCCAGCAGCTTAGGGGCGACCTACGAGCAGTACTTC,CASSLGATYEQYF,TRBJ2-7,TRBV7-8,-,-
TGTGCCAGCAGCTTAATCTTCGGGACAGGGGGCACCGGGGAGCTGTTTTTT,CASSLIFGTGGTGELFF,TRBJ2-2,TRBV7-9,TRBD1,medium-sized
TGTGCCAGTAGTATCCAACGGGGCAGCACAGATACGCAGTATTTT,CASSIQRGSTDTQYF,TRBJ2-3,TRBV19,-,-
TGTGCCATCAGCGACCCCTCCCTGGGGCTAGCTACCTACGAGCAGTACTTC,CAISDPSLGLATYEQYF,TRBJ2-7,TRBV10-3,-,once
TGCAGCGTTGATGACAGGGGGGCCTACAATGAGCAGTTCTTC,CSVDDRGAYNEQFF,TRBJ2-1,TRBV29-1,TRBD1,-
TGCAGCGTCGGGACAGGGGAAACTGAAGCTTTCTTT,CSVGTGETEAFF,TRBJ1-1,TRBV29-1,TRBD1,-
TGTGCCAGCAGCCAAGTTCTCGGGACAGGGAAAGGCTACACCTTC,CASSQVLGTGKGYTF,TRBJ1-2,TRBV14,TRBD1,-
TGTGCCAGCAGCTTAGTTCTAACGGAAGCTTTCTTT,CASSLVLTEAFF,TRBJ1-1,TRBV7-2,-,-
TGTGCCAGCAGCGAACGGGACACTCAAGAGACCCAGTACTTC,CASSERDTQETQYF,TRBJ2-5,TRBV2,-,-
TGCAGTGCGCCACAGGGCTACGAGCAGTACTTC,CSAPQGYEQYF,TRBJ2-7,TRBV20-1,-,-
TGTGCCAGCAGTCGTAGCGGCGAGGGGACAGATACGCAGTATTTT,CASSRSGEGTDTQYF,TRBJ2-3,TRBV6-6,-,-
TGTGCCAGCAGCCCCTGGGGGAAACCCTCCTACGAGCAGTACTTC,CASSPWGKPSYEQYF,TRBJ2-7,TRBV13,-,-
TGTGCCAGCAGGACCGGGACAGGGATCGAAAAACTGTTTTTT,CASRTGTGIEKLFF,TRBJ1-4,TRBV2,TRBD1,-